This T cell receptor (beta chain) was profiled in a study of blood T cell repertoires in COVID-19. About the study: Sites in the United States, Italy and Spain provided acute and convalescent COVID-19 samples. Sources were T cells, B-cell-depleted T cells, or PBMCs; the material itself was cDNA or gDNA.

CDR1 is SQVTM and CDR2 is ANQGSEA in the germline V gene. The V gene end was trimmed by 6 bases and the J gene end by 3 bases; junction bases not matched to a gene: 14. This CDR3 has 17 amino acids. Source study methods: The authors estimated nucleated cell counts from reference gene primer amplification. Assay used: immunoSEQ multiplex PCR; TCRdb lists only in-frame clones, some missing. V, J and clone size reflect that table, while D and trimming were determined from the DNA. The table lists tens of thousands of clones, about 90% of them singletons. This TCR came from a woman older than 75 with active or convalescent COVID-19. Material: peripheral blood. The chain recombines TRBV29-1 with TRBJ1-5; 10 bases agree with TRBD1. In DNA, the CDR3 is TGCAGCGTGCAATCCGGGACAGGGGAAGAACTCAATCAGCCCCAGCATTTT. Protein product: CSVQSGTGEELNQPQHF. Full variable domain (missing parts from reference TRBV29-1 and TRBJ1-5): SAVISQKPSRDICQRGTSLTIQCQVDSQVTMMFWYRQQPGQSLTLIATANQGSEATYESGFVIDKFPISRPNLTFSTLTVSNMSPEDSSIYLCSVQSGTGEELNQPQHFGDGTRLSIL.